This T cell receptor beta chain came from a study of OX40 agonist ivuxolimab in advanced cancers. About this clone itself: Its antigen is unidentified.

Study-wide results and limits: Partial responders treated at 0.1-3.0 mg/kg exhibited clonal expansion among the lowest measured. Relative to CD4+ cells, CD8+ T cells on average had more expanded clones.

Here immunoSEQ multiplex PCR was the method, and the copy in TCRdb shows in-frame clones only, minus some. Of tens of thousands of clones in the sample, 92% were seen once. Individuals having autoimmune disease history or systemic immunosuppression were not enrolled. This specimen was CD4+ or CD8+ T cells sorted from blood, taken in a trial of the OX40 agonist ivuxolimab. This sequence originates from an adult with an advanced solid tumor such as melanoma, head and neck, liver or kidney cancer.

The CDR3 loop reads CASSQDWDGGRNIQYF. The CDR3 coding sequence is TGCGCCAGCAGCCAAGACTGGGACGGGGGTAGAAACATTCAGTACTTC. The chain links TRBV4-3 to TRBJ2-4; possible D gene TRBD2, 6 bases. This CDR3 region has 16 residues. Trimming removed 0 bases at V and 6 bases at J, with 15 bases between. Germline V lookup: CDR1 LGHNA, CDR2 YSLEER.